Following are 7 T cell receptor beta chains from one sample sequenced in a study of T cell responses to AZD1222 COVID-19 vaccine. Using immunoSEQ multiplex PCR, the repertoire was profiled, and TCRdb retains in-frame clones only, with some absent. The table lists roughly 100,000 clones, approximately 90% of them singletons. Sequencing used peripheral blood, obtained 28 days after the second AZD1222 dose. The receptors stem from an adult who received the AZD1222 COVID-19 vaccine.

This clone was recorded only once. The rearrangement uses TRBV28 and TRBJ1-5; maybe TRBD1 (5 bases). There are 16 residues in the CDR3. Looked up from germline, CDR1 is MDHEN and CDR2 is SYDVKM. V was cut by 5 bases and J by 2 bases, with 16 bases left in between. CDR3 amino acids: CASSTLQAARNQPQHF. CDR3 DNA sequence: TGTGCCAGCAGTACCCTACAGGCGGCGCGCAATCAGCCCCAGCATTTT. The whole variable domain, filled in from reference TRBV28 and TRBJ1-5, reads DVKVTQSSRYLVKRTGEKVFLECVQDMDHENMFWYRQDPGLGLRLIYFSYDVKMKEKGDIPEGYSVSREKKERFSLILESASTNQTSMYLCASSTLQAARNQPQHFGDGTRLSIL.

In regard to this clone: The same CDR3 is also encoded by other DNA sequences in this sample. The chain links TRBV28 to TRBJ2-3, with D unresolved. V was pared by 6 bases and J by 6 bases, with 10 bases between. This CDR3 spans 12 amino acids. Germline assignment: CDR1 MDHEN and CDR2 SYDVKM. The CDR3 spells CASSLRGDTQYF. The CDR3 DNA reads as TGTGCCAGCAGCCTACGTGGGGATACGCAGTATTTT.

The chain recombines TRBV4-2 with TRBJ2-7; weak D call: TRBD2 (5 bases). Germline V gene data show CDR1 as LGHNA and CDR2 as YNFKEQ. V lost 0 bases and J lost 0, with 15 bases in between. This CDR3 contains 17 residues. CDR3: CASSQELAPTPSYEQYF. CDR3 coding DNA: TGTGCCAGCAGCCAAGAGCTAGCCCCAACCCCCTCCTACGAGCAGTACTTC.

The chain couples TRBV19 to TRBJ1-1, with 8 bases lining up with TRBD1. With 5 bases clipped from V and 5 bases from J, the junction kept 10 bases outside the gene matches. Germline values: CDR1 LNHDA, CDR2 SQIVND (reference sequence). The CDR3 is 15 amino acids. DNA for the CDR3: TGTGCCAGTAGTCCTCTGGACAGGGTCGGGACTGAAGCTTTCTTT. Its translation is CASSPLDRVGTEAFF.

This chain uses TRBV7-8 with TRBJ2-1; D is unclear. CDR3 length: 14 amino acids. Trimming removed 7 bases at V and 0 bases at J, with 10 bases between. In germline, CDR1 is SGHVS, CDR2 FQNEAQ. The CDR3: CASNPFDSYNEQFF. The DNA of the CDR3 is TGTGCCAGCAACCCGTTTGACTCCTACAATGAGCAGTTCTTC. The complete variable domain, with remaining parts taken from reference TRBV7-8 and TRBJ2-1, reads GAGVSQSPRYKVAKRGQDVALRCDPISGHVSLFWYQQALGQGPEFLTYFQNEAQLDKSGLPSDRFFAERPEGSVSTLKIQRTQQEDSAVYLCASNPFDSYNEQFFGPGTRLTVL.

The CDR3 loop reads CASSLGTVNTGELFF. The DNA for the CDR3 is TGCGCCAGCAGCTTGGGGACGGTTAACACCGGGGAGCTGTTTTTT. The chain employs TRBV5-1 and TRBJ2-2, with D unresolved. In germline, CDR1 is SGHRS, CDR2 YFSETQ. Trimming removed 0 bases from V and 2 bases from J, with 8 bases in between. CDR3 length: 15 residues.

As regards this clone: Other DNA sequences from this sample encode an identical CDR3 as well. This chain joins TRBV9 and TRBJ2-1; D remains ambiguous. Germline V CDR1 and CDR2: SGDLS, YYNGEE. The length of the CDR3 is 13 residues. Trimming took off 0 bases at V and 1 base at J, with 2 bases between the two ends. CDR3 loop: CASSVGSYNEQFF. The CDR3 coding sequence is TGTGCCAGCAGCGTAGGGTCCTACAATGAGCAGTTCTTC.